The 3 T cell receptor beta chains below come from one sample, sequenced in a study of cytomegalovirus exposure and HLA in healthy donors. Primers included in the PCR were 60 Vbeta and 13 Jbeta primers. Measured with immunoSEQ multiplex PCR; TCRdb has only the in-frame clones, and not every one. The sample holds 150,000 to 200,000 clones, approximately 70% seen once. Sample: PBMCs. The receptors originated from a human donor in good health.

This chain links TRBV19 with TRBJ2-7, with D hard to call. Germline V lookup: CDR1 LNHDA, CDR2 SQIVND (reference sequence). Trimming stripped 5 bases from V and 6 bases from J, with 14 bases between. The CDR3 loop spans 13 amino acids. CDR3 nucleotide sequence: TGTGCCAGTAGTCTTGAAGAACACCTCGAGCAGTACTTC. Its protein product is CASSLEEHLEQYF.

The V gene is TRBV9, the J gene TRBJ1-1; D uncertain. Trimming pared 3 bases from V and 4 bases from J, leaving 13 bases between. The CDR3 consists of 14 residues. The germline V gene has CDR1 SGDLS and CDR2 YYNGEE. For the CDR3, the DNA is TGTGCCAGCAGCGAAGGAGGCCGCCCCACTGAAGCTTTCTTT. This translates into CASSEGGRPTEAFF. The variable domain in full, with the rest retrieved from reference TRBV9 and TRBJ1-1, is DSGVTQTPKHLITATGQRVTLRCSPRSGDLSVYWYQQSLDQGLQFLIQYYNGEERAKGNILERFSAQQFPDLHSELNLSSLELGDSALYFCASSEGGRPTEAFFGQGTRLTVV.

The chain has TRBV15 and TRBJ1-4, with D possibly being TRBD1 (5 bases). The germline V gene encodes CDR1 LNHNV and CDR2 YYDKDF (reference sequence). The CDR3 runs 15 residues. V was clipped by 0 bases and J by 4 bases, with 9 bases between them. The CDR3 DNA reads TGTGCCACCAGCAGAGATTGGCAGGGTAATGAAAAACTGTTTTTT. Protein sequence: CATSRDWQGNEKLFF. The whole variable domain, filled in from reference TRBV15 and TRBJ1-4, reads DAMVIQNPRYQVTQFGKPVTLSCSQTLNHNVMYWYQQKSSQAPKLLFHYYDKDFNNEADTPDNFQSRRPNTSFCFLDIRSPGLGDTAMYLCATSRDWQGNEKLFFGSGTQLSVL.